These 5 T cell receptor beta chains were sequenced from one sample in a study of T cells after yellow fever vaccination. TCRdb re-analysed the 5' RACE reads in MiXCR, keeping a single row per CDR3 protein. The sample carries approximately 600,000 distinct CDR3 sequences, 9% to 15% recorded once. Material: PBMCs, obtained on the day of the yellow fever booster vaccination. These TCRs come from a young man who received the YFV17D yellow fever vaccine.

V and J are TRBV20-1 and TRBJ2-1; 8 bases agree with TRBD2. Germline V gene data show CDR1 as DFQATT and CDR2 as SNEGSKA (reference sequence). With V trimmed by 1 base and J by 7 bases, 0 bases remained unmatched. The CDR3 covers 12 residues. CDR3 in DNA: TGCAGTGCTAGAGTAGCGGGGAATGAGCAGTTCTTC. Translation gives CSARVAGNEQFF.

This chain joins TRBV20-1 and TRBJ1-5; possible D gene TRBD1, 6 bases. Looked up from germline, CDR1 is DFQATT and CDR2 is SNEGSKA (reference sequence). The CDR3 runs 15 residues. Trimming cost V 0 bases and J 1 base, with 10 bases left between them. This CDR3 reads CSAREGAGSNQPQHF. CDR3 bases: TGCAGTGCTAGAGAGGGGGCCGGGAGCAATCAGCCCCAGCATTTT.

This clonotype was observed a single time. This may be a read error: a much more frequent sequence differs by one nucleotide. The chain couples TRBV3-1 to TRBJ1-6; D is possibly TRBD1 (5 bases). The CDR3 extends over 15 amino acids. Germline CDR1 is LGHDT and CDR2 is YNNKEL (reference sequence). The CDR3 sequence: CASTQGARINSPLHF. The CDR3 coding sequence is TGTGCCAGCACCCAAGGGGCCAGGATTAATTCACCCCTCCACTTT.

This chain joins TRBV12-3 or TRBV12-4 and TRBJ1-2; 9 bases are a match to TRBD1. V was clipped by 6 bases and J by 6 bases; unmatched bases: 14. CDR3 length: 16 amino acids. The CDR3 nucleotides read TGTGCCAGCAGCCGCACCCGGGACAGGGAATTAGATGGCTACACCTTC. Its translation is CASSRTRDRELDGYTF.

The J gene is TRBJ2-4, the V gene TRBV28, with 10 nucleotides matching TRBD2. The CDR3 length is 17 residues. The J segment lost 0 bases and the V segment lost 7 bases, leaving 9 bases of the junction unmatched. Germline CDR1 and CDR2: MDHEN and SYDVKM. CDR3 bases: TGTGCCAGCACTACCCTTACTAGCGGGGTAGCCAAAAACATTCAGTACTTC. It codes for CASTTLTSGVAKNIQYF. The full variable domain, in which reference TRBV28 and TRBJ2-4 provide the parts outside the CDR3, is DVKVTQSSRYLVKRTGEKVFLECVQDMDHENMFWYRQDPGLGLRLIYFSYDVKMKEKGDIPEGYSVSREKKERFSLILESASTNQTSMYLCASTTLTSGVAKNIQYFGAGTRLSVL.